This T cell receptor (beta chain) was sequenced during a study of T cells in women clearing cervical HPV infection. Measured with immunoSEQ multiplex PCR; TCRdb has only the in-frame clones, and not every one. This sample contains under 45,000 clones. The germline V gene encodes CDR1 KGHSH and CDR2 LQKENI. This CDR3 has 14 amino acids. With regard to this clone: The antigen remains unidentified. Compared with germline, one end of the junction differs, possibly owing to a read error. The read halts 3 residues ahead of the CDR3 end, with the missing end drawn from the germline J gene.

Study-level findings and limits: Each sample's T-cell count was unknown, possibly confounding richness.

The sequenced material came from blood buffy coat. The source of this sequence is a woman aged 18-70 years with a cervical HPV16 infection that either progressed to CIN3+ or cleared (not recorded which). This rearrangement joins TRBV18 to TRBJ2-3; TRBD1 matches 9 bases. The CDR3 sequence is CASSPWTGAETQYF. Partial CDR3 DNA: TGTGCCAGCTCACCCTGGACAGGGGCAGAGACG.